A selection of T cell receptor beta chains follows, all from one sample in a study of cytomegalovirus exposure and HLA in healthy donors. TCRdb keeps only in-frame clones here, not all; method: immunoSEQ multiplex PCR. Of roughly 200,000 clones in the sample, over 65% are singletons; the top ten hold around 3.5%. Sample: PBMCs. The source is an older woman in good health and CMV-seropositive. CDR3s include the opening cysteine and the closing phenylalanine or tryptophan. The D gene is left open where the match is weak. For some rows the clone size is stated as once, few or many, or as a class when expanded; others skip it.

>.|.|TRBJ1-1|TRBV6-5
TGTGCCAGCAGTTACTCGCACACAAAGAACACTGAAGCTTTCTTT
CASSYSHTKNTEAFF
>.|.|TRBJ1-4|TRBV7-9
TGTGCCAGCAGCCCCGAGACTAATGAAAAACTGTTTTTT
CASSPETNEKLFF
>medium-sized|TRBD1|TRBJ1-5|TRBV28
TGTGCCACCCAGGGGGCATATAGCAATCAGCCCCAGCATTTT
CATQGAYSNQPQHF
>.|TRBD2|TRBJ2-2|TRBV30
TGTGCCTGGAAGTCCCTCGCGGGGGGGAACACCGGGGAGCTGTTTTTT
CAWKSLAGGNTGELFF
>.|.|TRBJ2-7|TRBV7-2
TGTGCCAGCGCCTGGGCAGGGGGGAATCGGTACGAGCAGTACTTC
CASAWAGGNRYEQYF
>.|TRBD2|TRBJ2-3|TRBV5-4
TGTGCCAGCAGACGGACTAGCGGCGTAACAGATACGCAGTATTTT
CASRRTSGVTDTQYF
>.|.|TRBJ2-1|TRBV2
TGTGCCAGCAGTGAATTCGGAACTAGCTTGGACAATGAGCAGTTCTTC
CASSEFGTSLDNEQFF
>.|.|TRBJ2-7|TRBV5-1
TGCGCCAGCAGCTTGGGAGGTTGGCAGACGTCCTACGAGCAGTACTTC
CASSLGGWQTSYEQYF
>.|.|TRBJ2-7|TRBV28
TGTGCCAGCAGCCAGGGGCGCTTTGAGCAGTACTTC
CASSQGRFEQYF
>.|TRBD1|TRBJ2-3|TRBV7-9
TGTGCCAGCAGCTCCGACAGGGCTAGCACAGATACGCAGTATTTT
CASSSDRASTDTQYF
>.|TRBD1|TRBJ2-3|TRBV5-1
TGCGCCAGCAGCTTGTCAGGGGGCGACCGGGGGAAGGAGTATTTT
CASSLSGGDRGKEYF
>.|.|TRBJ1-5|TRBV4-2
TGTGCCAGCAGCCAAGCGGGGGGCGATCAGCCCCAGCATTTT
CASSQAGGDQPQHF
>.|.|TRBJ2-5|TRBV28
TGTGCCAGCAGCCGGCCAGGGGGGTCTCAGTACTTC
CASSRPGGSQYF
>once|.|TRBJ2-6|TRBV6-6
TGTGCCAGCAGTTATAATGGGGCCAACGTCCTGACTTTC
CASSYNGANVLTF
>.|TRBD1|TRBJ2-1|TRBV7-2
TGTGCCAGCAGCCCTAGACAGGGGGCGTATGAGCAGTTCTTC
CASSPRQGAYEQFF
>once|.|TRBJ1-5|TRBV2
TGTGCCAGCAGTGAAGCACAGTCGTATAGCAATCAGCCCCAGCATTTT
CASSEAQSYSNQPQHF
>.|TRBD2|TRBJ2-1|TRBV7-3
TGTGCCAGCAGACCCGAAAGCGGGGTTAGGGTGGATGAGCAGTTCTTC
CASRPESGVRVDEQFF
>few|.|TRBJ2-7|TRBV10-3
TGTGCCACATGGACTGTCGGAGATGCCGAGCAGTACTTC
CATWTVGDAEQYF
>.|TRBD1|TRBJ2-7|TRBV5-1
TGCGCCAGCAGCGTAACCGGGACAGGGTTGTACGAGCAGTACTTC
CASSVTGTGLYEQYF
>.|TRBD1|TRBJ1-1|TRBV18
TGTGCCAGCTCACCACCAGGGACAGGGGGTCAAACTGAAGCTTTCTTT
CASSPPGTGGQTEAFF
>few|.|TRBJ1-3|TRBV29-1
TGCAGCGTGGAGCAGGGCTCTGGAAACACCATATATTTT
CSVEQGSGNTIYF